This TCR beta chain stems from a study of blood T cell repertoires in COVID-19. About the research overall: Samples came from the United States, Italy and Spain, spanning acute and convalescent COVID-19.

Per germline, CDR1 SGHTA and CDR2 FQGNSA. The CDR3 spans 13 residues. Between the trimmed V and J ends, which lost 3 bases and 7 bases, there was a span of 12 bases. Per the authors' pipeline: Scientists estimated how many nucleated cells there were by amplifying reference gene primers. Clones were read by immunoSEQ multiplex PCR, and TCRdb kept only the in-frame ones, dropping some. That table supplies the V and J calls and clone size; D and trimming were determined from the DNA. Among about 180,000 clones listed, around 80% were seen once. The sample taken for sequencing was peripheral blood. The rearrangement joins TRBV7-2 to TRBJ1-2, with a possible D match to TRBD1 (5 bases). This sequence originates from an elderly woman with COVID-19, enrolled during active disease. The CDR3 nucleotides read TGTGCCAGCAGCTTGAGGGGACTCGGTGGCTACACCTTC. It yields the protein CASSLRGLGGYTF.